This is a list of T cell receptor beta chains from one sample in a study of blood T cell repertoires in COVID-19. Clones were sequenced by immunoSEQ multiplex PCR, and TCRdb holds only the in-frame ones, with some missing. The sample consists of some 200,000 clones, roughly 82% of them appearing once. The sample comprised PBMCs or T cells enriched from blood (not recorded which). Receptor source: a woman aged 55 to 70 with acute COVID-19. CDR3s include the opening cysteine and the closing phenylalanine or tryptophan. The order of the fields is J gene, V gene, D gene, clone size, CDR3 protein, CDR3 DNA. A D gene is named only where the DNA matches it firmly. Only some rows state a clone size, as once, few, many or a class for expanded clones.

>TRBJ1-2|TRBV5-5|.|.
CASSFEGVGYTF
TGTGCCAGCAGCTTTGAAGGGGTTGGCTACACCTTC
>TRBJ1-1|TRBV12-5|.|.
CASGVEAGTEAFF
TGTGCTAGTGGTGTGGAGGCGGGCACTGAAGCTTTCTTT
>TRBJ1-2|TRBV19|TRBD1|.
CASTTGVGGYTF
TGTGCCAGTACCACAGGGGTCGGGGGCTACACCTTC
>TRBJ1-2|TRBV5-6|.|.
CASSLGREPNYGYTF
TGTGCCAGCAGCTTAGGTCGGGAGCCTAACTATGGCTACACCTTC
>TRBJ2-5|TRBV9|TRBD2|.
CASSPGLAGLGQTQYF
TGTGCCAGCAGCCCGGGACTAGCGGGATTGGGGCAGACCCAGTACTTC
>TRBJ1-5|TRBV15|.|.
CATSLRDASQPQHF
TGTGCCACCAGCTTGCGGGACGCCTCTCAGCCCCAGCATTTT
>TRBJ1-6|TRBV5-5|TRBD1|.
CASSSDRSSPLHF
TGTGCCAGCAGCTCGGACAGGTCTTCACCCCTCCACTTT
>TRBJ2-2|TRBV3-1/TRBV3-2|TRBD1|once
CASSHGMGQTITGELFF
TGTGCCAGCAGCCATGGTATGGGACAGACGATTACCGGGGAGCTGTTTTTT
>TRBJ2-1|TRBV4-1|.|.
CASRTFLGPEGAYNEQFF
TGCGCCAGCAGAACCTTTCTCGGACCCGAGGGAGCTTACAATGAGCAGTTCTTC
>TRBJ1-4|TRBV5-4|TRBD1|.
CASSPSTGTGWKGKLFF
TGTGCCAGCAGCCCATCGACTGGGACAGGGTGGAAGGGAAAACTGTTTTTT
>TRBJ1-6|TRBV10-3|TRBD1|.
CAIQTGVGSPLHF
TGTGCCATTCAGACAGGGGTAGGTTCACCCCTCCACTTT
>TRBJ1-2|TRBV2|.|.
CASRDRGLNGYTF
TGTGCCAGCAGGGACAGAGGGCTTAATGGCTACACCTTC
>TRBJ1-6|TRBV28|.|.
CAIAGDSYNSPLHF
TGTGCTATCGCGGGAGACTCCTATAATTCACCCCTCCACTTT
>TRBJ1-4|TRBV10-2|.|.
CASSRGSGEKLFF
TGCGCCAGCAGTCGGGGGTCGGGAGAAAAACTGTTTTTT
>TRBJ1-5|TRBV9|.|few
CASSGDTSNQPQHF
TGTGCCAGCAGCGGCGACACAAGCAATCAGCCCCAGCATTTT
>TRBJ2-7|TRBV20-1|TRBD1|.
CSAGTGELEYF
TGCAGTGCTGGGACAGGTGAATTGGAGTACTTC
>TRBJ1-6|TRBV19|.|.
CASSIGQNTNSPLHF
TGTGCCAGTAGTATTGGACAGAATACTAATTCACCCCTCCACTTT
>TRBJ1-5|TRBV30|.|.
CAWSVGTGGQPQHF
TGTGCCTGGAGTGTCGGGACTGGGGGTCAGCCCCAGCATTTT
>TRBJ1-2|TRBV14|.|.
CASSQSQVYYGYTF
TGTGCCAGCAGCCAAAGTCAGGTGTACTATGGCTACACCTTC
>TRBJ2-5|TRBV2|.|.
CATTENPPLETQYF
TGTGCCACTACAGAGAACCCCCCCCTAGAGACCCAGTACTTC
>TRBJ2-3|TRBV14|.|.
CASSQEQSTQYF
TGTGCCAGCAGCCAAGAACAATCTACGCAGTATTTT
>TRBJ2-5|TRBV7-2|.|.
CASSFQQGGETQYF
TGTGCCAGCAGCTTCCAGCAGGGGGGTGAGACCCAGTACTTC
>TRBJ1-2|TRBV4-1|TRBD1|.
CASSQEQGNGYTF
TGCGCCAGCAGCCAAGAACAGGGGAATGGCTACACCTTC
>TRBJ1-3|TRBV4-3|.|.
CASSQDRGMGNTIYF
TGCGCCAGCAGCCAAGATAGGGGTATGGGAAACACCATATATTTT
>TRBJ2-1|TRBV7-2|TRBD2|.
CASSLRPASGRTDEQFF
TGTGCCAGCAGCTTAAGACCCGCTAGCGGGCGTACGGATGAGCAGTTCTTC
>TRBJ2-1|TRBV9|TRBD1|.
CASSPPDREIIDEQFF
TGTGCCAGCAGCCCACCGGACAGGGAAATTATAGATGAGCAGTTCTTC
>TRBJ1-5|TRBV5-4|TRBD1|.
CASSSWTGGGNQPQHF
TGTGCCAGCAGCTCTTGGACAGGGGGAGGCAATCAGCCCCAGCATTTT
>TRBJ2-1|TRBV11-3|TRBD2|once
CASSAGLASGDEQFF
TGTGCCAGCAGCGCTGGACTAGCGAGTGGCGATGAGCAGTTCTTC
>TRBJ2-3|TRBV19|.|few
CASTTSTVADTQYF
TGTGCCAGTACTACTAGCACGGTTGCAGATACGCAGTATTTT
>TRBJ1-3|TRBV6-5|.|.
CASQHRANSGNTIYF
TGTGCCAGCCAACACAGGGCTAACTCTGGAAACACCATATATTTT
>TRBJ2-2|TRBV10-3|TRBD2|.
CAIGRLAGGSTGELFF
TGTGCCATCGGACGACTAGCGGGGGGAAGCACCGGGGAGCTGTTTTTT
>TRBJ1-3|TRBV6-5|TRBD1|.
CASSWGQSSRNTIYF
TGTGCCAGCAGTTGGGGACAGAGCTCTAGAAACACCATATATTTT
>TRBJ2-1|TRBV3-1/TRBV3-2|.|.
CASSPPPGRNEQFF
TGTGCCAGCAGCCCCCCACCAGGTAGGAATGAGCAGTTCTTC
>TRBJ1-5|TRBV19|.|.
CASGTTGYQPQHF
TGTGCCAGTGGGACGACAGGCTATCAGCCCCAGCATTTT
>TRBJ1-1|TRBV4-3|.|once
CASSHLGGTEAFF
TGCGCCAGCAGCCACTTAGGGGGCACTGAAGCTTTCTTT
>TRBJ2-7|TRBV4-3|TRBD2|.
CASSQEMAGGGTYEQYF
TGCGCCAGCAGCCAAGAGATGGCGGGAGGTGGAACCTACGAGCAGTACTTC
>TRBJ1-6|TRBV7-2|TRBD1|.
CASSLKGTGRGDSPLHF
TGTGCCAGCAGCTTAAAGGGGACGGGCAGGGGGGATTCACCCCTCCACTTT
>TRBJ2-5|TRBV9|TRBD2|.
CASSPPGLAGDTTQYF
TGTGCCAGCAGCCCCCCGGGACTAGCGGGGGATACGACCCAGTACTTC
>TRBJ1-5|TRBV4-1|.|.
CASSQEGRESQPQHF
TGCGCCAGCAGCCAAGAAGGTAGGGAGAGCCAGCCCCAGCATTTT
>TRBJ1-3|TRBV11-2|.|.
CASRVILGNTIYF
TGTGCCAGCCGGGTTATTTTGGGAAACACCATATATTTT
>TRBJ1-1|TRBV19|TRBD1|.
CASSRGTEGTEAFF
TGTGCCAGTAGCCGTGGGACAGAAGGCACTGAAGCTTTCTTT
>TRBJ1-1|TRBV28|.|.
CASSLIQLLNTEAFF
TGTGCCAGCAGTTTGATACAGCTCCTGAACACTGAAGCTTTCTTT
>TRBJ1-1|TRBV28|.|.
CASLTLLNTEAFF
TGTGCCAGCCTTACTTTACTGAACACTGAAGCTTTCTTT
>TRBJ1-1|TRBV2|.|once
CASTLRADGTEAFF
TGTGCCAGCACGTTGAGGGCCGACGGGACTGAAGCTTTCTTT
>TRBJ2-3|TRBV7-8|.|.
CASSLRAGRSDTQYF
TGTGCCAGCAGCCTCCGGGCGGGACGTTCAGATACGCAGTATTTT
>TRBJ1-1|TRBV9|.|.
CASSATVNTEAFF
TGTGCCAGCAGCGCAACAGTGAACACTGAAGCTTTCTTT
>TRBJ1-1|TRBV19|.|.
CASSVQSNTEAFF
TGTGCCAGTAGTGTTCAATCGAACACTGAAGCTTTCTTT
>TRBJ2-5|TRBV24-1|.|.
CATSDRDTSQETQYF
TGTGCCACCAGTGATAGGGACACCTCCCAAGAGACCCAGTACTTC
>TRBJ2-5|TRBV6-5|.|once
CASSPGILQETQYF
TGTGCCAGCAGTCCGGGGATTCTCCAAGAGACCCAGTACTTC
>TRBJ2-2|TRBV28|.|.
CASSSPSAGFTGELFF
TGTGCCAGCAGTTCCCCCTCGGCGGGGTTCACCGGGGAGCTGTTTTTT
>TRBJ1-4|TRBV7-2|.|.
CASSLSGGYEKLFF
TGTGCCAGCAGCTTATCGGGGGGTTATGAAAAACTGTTTTTT
>TRBJ1-5|TRBV27|TRBD1|.
CASSPGTGTPMAQHF
TGTGCCAGCAGCCCCGGGACAGGGACCCCCATGGCCCAGCATTTT
>TRBJ2-1|TRBV7-2|.|.
CASSLDRVDNEQFF
TGTGCCAGCAGCTTAGACAGAGTTGACAATGAGCAGTTCTTC
>TRBJ2-7|TRBV6-5|.|.
CASSEQGWYEQYF
TGTGCCAGCAGCGAGCAGGGGTGGTACGAGCAGTACTTC
>TRBJ1-2|TRBV4-2|.|.
CASSQDITGTYGYTF
TGTGCCAGCAGCCAAGATATAACGGGAACCTATGGCTACACCTTC
>TRBJ1-2|TRBV24-1|.|.
CATSDPGDYGYTF
TGTGCCACCAGCGACCCGGGTGACTATGGCTACACCTTC
>TRBJ2-7|TRBV12-3/TRBV12-4|.|.
CASTDGSRYEQYF
TGTGCCAGCACCGACGGGTCTCGTTACGAGCAGTACTTC
>TRBJ1-5|TRBV4-2|TRBD1|once
CASSQPGQTNQPQHF
TGTGCCAGCAGCCAACCGGGACAGACCAATCAGCCCCAGCATTTT